This T cell receptor beta chain was recovered during a study of blood T cell repertoires in COVID-19. Whole-study context: Some COVID-19 samples were acute and others convalescent; all came from the United States, Italy and Spain. The cDNA or gDNA used as material had been derived from T cells, B-cell-depleted T cells, or PBMCs.

This CDR3 has 15 residues. CDR1 and CDR2 from the germline V gene are SNHLY and FYNNEI. With 5 bases removed from V and 0 bases from J, the gap between germline ends came to 14 bases. Libraries were prepared by immunoSEQ multiplex PCR; TCRdb keeps only in-frame clonotypes and omits some of them. The sample includes approximately 470,000 clones, roughly 88% of them seen just once. Material for sequencing was peripheral blood. The receptor comes from a human donor in a cohort sampled during active COVID-19. This rearrangement joins TRBV2 to TRBJ2-7, with TRBD1 as a possible D gene (6 bases). The CDR3 DNA sequence: TGTGCCAGCAGTCCCGACAGGTCAATCTCCTACGAGCAGTACTTC. This gives the protein CASSPDRSISYEQYF.